A selection of T cell receptor beta chains follows, all from one sample in a study of graft-versus-host responses after intestinal transplantation. The data were produced by immunoSEQ multiplex PCR, yet TCRdb's version contains in-frame clones alone and is incomplete. The sample has some 130,000 clones, approximately 95% seen once. These receptors have no known antigen. This material consisted of unstimulated CD8+ T cells sorted from spleen or lymph node cells, taken before intestinal transplant. These receptor sequences come from a human donor who received an intestinal transplant. The CDR3 runs from the conserved cysteine through the conserved F or W. The D gene is left open where the match is weak.

CDR3 protein: CASSTGKSTDTQYF
CDR3 DNA: TGTGCCAGCAGCACGGGGAAATCAACAGATACGCAGTATTTT
J gene: TRBJ2-3
V gene: TRBV7-2
D gene: .

CDR3 protein: CASSLRRVAAEREQETQYF
CDR3 DNA: TGTGCCAGCAGCTTACGGCGGGTAGCCGCAGAACGGGAACAAGAGACCCAGTACTTC
J gene: TRBJ2-5
V gene: TRBV7-6
D gene: .

CDR3 protein: CASSPGLITETQYF
CDR3 DNA: TGTGCCAGCAGTCCGGGTCTGATCACGGAGACCCAGTACTTC
J gene: TRBJ2-5
V gene: TRBV27
D gene: .

CDR3 protein: CASSHTGQGGMYTEAFF
CDR3 DNA: TGTGCCAGCAGCCACACAGGACAGGGGGGTATGTACACTGAAGCTTTCTTT
J gene: TRBJ1-1
V gene: TRBV4-2
D gene: TRBD1

CDR3 protein: CASRQGPLTNEKLFF
CDR3 DNA: TGTGCCAGCAGACAGGGGCCTCTGACTAATGAAAAACTGTTTTTT
J gene: TRBJ1-4
V gene: TRBV27
D gene: TRBD1

CDR3 protein: CSVGGGGPDTGELFF
CDR3 DNA: TGCAGCGTGGGTGGTGGGGGGCCTGACACCGGGGAGCTGTTTTTT
J gene: TRBJ2-2
V gene: TRBV29-1
D gene: .

CDR3 protein: CASSTGPFRWFRAFF
CDR3 DNA: TGCGCCAGCAGCACAGGCCCTTTTAGGTGGTTTCGGGCTTTCTTT
J gene: TRBJ1-1
V gene: TRBV5-1
D gene: .

CDR3 protein: CASSSPGTSKNTQYF
CDR3 DNA: TGTGCCAGCAGCTCCCCCGGGACTAGCAAGAATACGCAGTATTTT
J gene: TRBJ2-3
V gene: TRBV7-9
D gene: TRBD2

CDR3 protein: CASSLPRGHTEAFF
CDR3 DNA: TGTGCCAGCAGCCTCCCCCGGGGGCACACTGAAGCTTTCTTT
J gene: TRBJ1-1
V gene: TRBV7-9
D gene: .

CDR3 protein: CASSQGHSGSAWEQYF
CDR3 DNA: TGCGCCAGCAGCCAAGGGCATAGCGGGAGTGCTTGGGAGCAGTACTTC
J gene: TRBJ2-7
V gene: TRBV4-1
D gene: TRBD2

CDR3 protein: CASSFGTGGGYGYTF
CDR3 DNA: TGTGCCAGCAGTTTTGGTACTGGGGGGGGCTATGGCTACACCTTC
J gene: TRBJ1-2
V gene: TRBV28
D gene: .

CDR3 protein: CASSHRDRQYF
CDR3 DNA: TGCGCCAGCAGCCACAGGGACCGGCAGTACTTC
J gene: TRBJ2-5
V gene: TRBV4-1
D gene: .

CDR3 protein: CASSPRQGATEKLFF
CDR3 DNA: TGTGCCAGTAGCCCGAGACAGGGGGCGACTGAAAAACTGTTTTTT
J gene: TRBJ1-4
V gene: TRBV19
D gene: TRBD1

CDR3 protein: CASSQEEGLNTGELFF
CDR3 DNA: TGCGCCAGCAGCCAAGAGGAGGGATTAAACACCGGGGAGCTGTTTTTT
J gene: TRBJ2-2
V gene: TRBV4-1
D gene: .

CDR3 protein: CASSPAGTTYEQYF
CDR3 DNA: TGTGCCAGCAGTCCGGCAGGGACCACCTACGAGCAGTACTTC
J gene: TRBJ2-7
V gene: TRBV27
D gene: .

CDR3 protein: CASSPGPVGSSYNEQFF
CDR3 DNA: TGTGCCAGCAGCCCGGGGCCCGTGGGCAGCTCCTACAATGAGCAGTTCTTC
J gene: TRBJ2-1
V gene: TRBV7-2
D gene: .

CDR3 protein: CASSKPGRETQYF
CDR3 DNA: TGTGCCAGCAGCAAGCCTGGTCGAGAGACCCAGTACTTC
J gene: TRBJ2-5
V gene: TRBV21-1
D gene: .

CDR3 protein: CASSPRGGNEQFF
CDR3 DNA: TGTGCCAGCAGCCCCCGCGGGGGAAATGAGCAGTTCTTC
J gene: TRBJ2-1
V gene: TRBV28
D gene: TRBD2

CDR3 protein: CASSVGLAGVDEQYF
CDR3 DNA: TGTGCCAGCAGCGTAGGACTAGCGGGAGTAGACGAGCAGTACTTC
J gene: TRBJ2-7
V gene: TRBV9
D gene: TRBD2

CDR3 protein: CASSLGTGFNYGYTF
CDR3 DNA: TGTGCCAGCAGCTTGGGGACAGGATTTAACTATGGCTACACCTTC
J gene: TRBJ1-2
V gene: TRBV5-6
D gene: TRBD1

CDR3 protein: CASSSGGPGNQPQHF
CDR3 DNA: TGTGCCAGCAGCTCAGGAGGGCCCGGCAATCAGCCCCAGCATTTT
J gene: TRBJ1-5
V gene: TRBV7-9
D gene: .

CDR3 protein: CASRDQGVNTEAFF
CDR3 DNA: TGTGCCAGCAGGGACCAGGGGGTAAACACTGAAGCTTTCTTT
J gene: TRBJ1-1
V gene: TRBV7-7
D gene: TRBD1

CDR3 protein: CASTTNWDLEVNEQYF
CDR3 DNA: TGTGCCAGCACCACAAATTGGGACCTCGAGGTGAACGAGCAGTACTTC
J gene: TRBJ2-7
V gene: TRBV28
D gene: .

CDR3 protein: CASSYSAENQPQHF
CDR3 DNA: TGTGCCAGCAGTTATTCGGCGGAAAATCAGCCCCAGCATTTT
J gene: TRBJ1-5
V gene: TRBV6-6
D gene: .

CDR3 protein: CASSLEQYNEQFF
CDR3 DNA: TGTGCCAGCAGCTTGGAACAGTACAATGAGCAGTTCTTC
J gene: TRBJ2-1
V gene: TRBV5-4
D gene: .

CDR3 protein: CASSLPDRTTDTQYF
CDR3 DNA: TGTGCCAGCAGTTTACCTGACAGGACCACAGATACGCAGTATTTT
J gene: TRBJ2-3
V gene: TRBV28
D gene: .

CDR3 protein: CATSRASNEKLFF
CDR3 DNA: TGTGCCACCAGCAGAGCTAGTAATGAAAAACTGTTTTTT
J gene: TRBJ1-4
V gene: TRBV15
D gene: .

CDR3 protein: CASRKGPGAYEQYF
CDR3 DNA: TGTGCCAGCAGGAAGGGTCCTGGGGCCTACGAGCAGTACTTC
J gene: TRBJ2-7
V gene: TRBV2
D gene: .

CDR3 protein: CASSVGWTGSYEQYF
CDR3 DNA: TGTGCCAGCAGCGTCGGATGGACAGGCTCCTACGAGCAGTACTTC
J gene: TRBJ2-7
V gene: TRBV9
D gene: TRBD1

CDR3 protein: CASSEALSNQPQHF
CDR3 DNA: TGTGCCAGCAGTGAAGCGCTGAGCAATCAGCCCCAGCATTTT
J gene: TRBJ1-5
V gene: TRBV6-1
D gene: .

CDR3 protein: CASSLGEGLKGSYEQYF
CDR3 DNA: TGTGCCAGCAGCTTAGGGGAGGGACTGAAAGGCTCCTACGAGCAGTACTTC
J gene: TRBJ2-7
V gene: TRBV7-9
D gene: TRBD2

CDR3 protein: CASSTTPSSYNEQFF
CDR3 DNA: TGTGCCAGTAGTACGACTCCGAGCTCCTACAATGAGCAGTTCTTC
J gene: TRBJ2-1
V gene: TRBV19
D gene: .

CDR3 protein: CASSIGGTAYEQYF
CDR3 DNA: TGTGCCAGTAGTATAGGGGGGACAGCCTACGAGCAGTACTTC
J gene: TRBJ2-7
V gene: TRBV19
D gene: TRBD1

CDR3 protein: CASESHTF
CDR3 DNA: TGTGCCAGTGAAAGCCACACCTTC
J gene: TRBJ1-2
V gene: TRBV7-9
D gene: .

CDR3 protein: CAISALGLTDTQYF
CDR3 DNA: TGTGCCATCAGTGCTCTGGGGTTGACAGATACGCAGTATTTT
J gene: TRBJ2-3
V gene: TRBV10-3
D gene: .

CDR3 protein: CAWLGRDKYEQYF
CDR3 DNA: TGTGCCTGGCTAGGGCGGGATAAATACGAGCAGTACTTC
J gene: TRBJ2-7
V gene: TRBV30
D gene: .